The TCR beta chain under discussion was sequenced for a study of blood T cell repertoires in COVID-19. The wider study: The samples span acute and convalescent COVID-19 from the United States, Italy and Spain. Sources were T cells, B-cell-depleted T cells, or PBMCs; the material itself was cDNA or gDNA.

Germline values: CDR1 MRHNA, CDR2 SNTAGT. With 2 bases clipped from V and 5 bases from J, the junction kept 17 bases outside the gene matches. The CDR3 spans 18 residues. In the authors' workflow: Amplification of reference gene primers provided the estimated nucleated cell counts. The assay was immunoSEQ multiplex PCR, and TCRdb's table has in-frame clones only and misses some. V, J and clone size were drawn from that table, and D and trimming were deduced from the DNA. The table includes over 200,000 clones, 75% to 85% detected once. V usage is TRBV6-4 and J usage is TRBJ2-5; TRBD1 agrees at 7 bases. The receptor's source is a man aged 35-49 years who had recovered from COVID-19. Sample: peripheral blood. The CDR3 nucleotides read TGTGCCAGCAGTGACCCTACCCCATGTGAGGGGGCCCACGAGACCCAGTACTTC. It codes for CASSDPTPCEGAHETQYF.